The T cell receptor (beta chain) under discussion was sequenced for a study of spatial heterogeneity in lung cancer. Study context: Every unique TCR and UMI combination, on average, appeared more than ten times in raw reads. The study's findings and limits: The study found that expanded intratumoral alpha and beta TCR counts tracked tumor mutation counts.

Time point described: sample taken at primary tumor resection. The input material, whole RNA from tumor, nontumor lung or frozen PBMC, was sequenced unsorted. Each CDR3 protein is one row after TCRdb ran MiXCR on the 5' RACE reads. Of fewer than 20,000 distinct CDR3 sequences listed, about 6.5% are singletons. CDR1 SGHVS and CDR2 FQNEAQ come from the germline V gene. Trimming cost V 4 bases and J 2 bases, with 14 bases left between them. The CDR3 contains 15 residues. By sample share, this clonotype is medium-sized. The antigen remains unidentified. The sequence derives from a female donor with early-stage non-small cell lung cancer. Sample: lung tumor tissue, taken at surgery. The gene calls are TRBV7-8 and TRBJ1-1; D is undetermined. The CDR3 loop reads CASSSPAGYNTEAFF. CDR3 coding DNA: TGTGCCAGCAGCTCCCCCGCGGGGTATAACACTGAAGCTTTCTTT.